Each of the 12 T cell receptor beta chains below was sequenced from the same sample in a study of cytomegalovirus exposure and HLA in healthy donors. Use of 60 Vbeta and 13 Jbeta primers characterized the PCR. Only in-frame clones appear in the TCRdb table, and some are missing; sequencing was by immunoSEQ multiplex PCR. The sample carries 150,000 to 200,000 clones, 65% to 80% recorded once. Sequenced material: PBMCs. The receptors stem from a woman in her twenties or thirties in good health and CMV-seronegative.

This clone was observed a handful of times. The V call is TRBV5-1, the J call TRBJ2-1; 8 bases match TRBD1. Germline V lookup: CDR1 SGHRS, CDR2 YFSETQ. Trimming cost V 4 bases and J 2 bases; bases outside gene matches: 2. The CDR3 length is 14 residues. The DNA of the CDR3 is TGCGCCAGCAGCACAGGGGGGACCTACAATGAGCAGTTCTTC. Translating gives CASSTGGTYNEQFF.

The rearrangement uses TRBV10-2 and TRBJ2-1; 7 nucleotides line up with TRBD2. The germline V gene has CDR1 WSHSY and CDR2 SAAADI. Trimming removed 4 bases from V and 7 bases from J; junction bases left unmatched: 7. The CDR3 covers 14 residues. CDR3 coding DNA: TGCGCCAGCAGTGCGACTAGCCCCCGGAATGAGCAGTTCTTC. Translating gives CASSATSPRNEQFF.

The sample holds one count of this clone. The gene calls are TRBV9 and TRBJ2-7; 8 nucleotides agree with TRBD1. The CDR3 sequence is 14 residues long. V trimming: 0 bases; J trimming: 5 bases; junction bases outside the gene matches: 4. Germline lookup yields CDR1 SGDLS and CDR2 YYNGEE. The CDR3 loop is CASSVAEDRDEQYF. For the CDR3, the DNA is TGTGCCAGCAGCGTAGCTGAGGACAGGGACGAGCAGTACTTC.

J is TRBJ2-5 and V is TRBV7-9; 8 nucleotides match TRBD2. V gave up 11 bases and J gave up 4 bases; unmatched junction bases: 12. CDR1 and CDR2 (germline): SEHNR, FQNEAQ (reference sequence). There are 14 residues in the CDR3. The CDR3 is CAGGVAGPRETQYF. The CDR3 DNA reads TGTGCCGGGGGAGTAGCGGGGCCCCGAGAGACCCAGTACTTC.

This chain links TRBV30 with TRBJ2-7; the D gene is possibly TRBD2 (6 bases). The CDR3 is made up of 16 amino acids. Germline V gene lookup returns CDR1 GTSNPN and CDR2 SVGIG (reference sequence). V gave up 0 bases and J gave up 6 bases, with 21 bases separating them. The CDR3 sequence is CAWSVLPPRRVGEQYF. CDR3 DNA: TGTGCCTGGAGTGTACTCCCCCCCAGGAGGGTTGGCGAGCAGTACTTC.

The CDR3 protein is CASNKLLADNEQFF. The CDR3 DNA sequence: TGTGCCAGCAACAAACTCCTAGCGGACAATGAGCAGTTCTTC. The V and J genes are TRBV6-1 and TRBJ2-1, with TRBD2 identical over 7 bases. Germline V lookup: CDR1 MNHNS, CDR2 SASEGT. V lost 7 bases to trimming and J lost 5 bases; unmatched junction nucleotides: 8. This CDR3 spans 14 amino acids.

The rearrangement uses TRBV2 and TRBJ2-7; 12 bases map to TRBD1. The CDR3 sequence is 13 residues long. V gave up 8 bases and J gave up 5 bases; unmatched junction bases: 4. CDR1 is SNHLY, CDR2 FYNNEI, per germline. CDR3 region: CASSGTGGDEQYF. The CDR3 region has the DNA TGTGCCAGCTCTGGGACAGGGGGCGACGAGCAGTACTTC.

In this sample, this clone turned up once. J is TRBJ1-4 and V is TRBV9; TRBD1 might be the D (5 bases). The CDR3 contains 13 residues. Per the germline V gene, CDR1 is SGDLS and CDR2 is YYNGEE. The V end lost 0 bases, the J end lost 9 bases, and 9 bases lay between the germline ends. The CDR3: CASSVDPGKKLFF. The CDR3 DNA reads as TGTGCCAGCAGCGTAGACCCAGGGAAAAAACTGTTTTTT.

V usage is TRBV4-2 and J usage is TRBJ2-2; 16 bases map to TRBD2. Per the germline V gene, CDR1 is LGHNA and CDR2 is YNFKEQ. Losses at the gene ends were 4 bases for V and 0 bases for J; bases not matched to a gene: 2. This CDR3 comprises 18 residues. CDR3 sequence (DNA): TGTGCCAGCAGCCGGGGACTAGCGGGGGGGGCGAACACCGGGGAGCTGTTTTTT. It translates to CASSRGLAGGANTGELFF.

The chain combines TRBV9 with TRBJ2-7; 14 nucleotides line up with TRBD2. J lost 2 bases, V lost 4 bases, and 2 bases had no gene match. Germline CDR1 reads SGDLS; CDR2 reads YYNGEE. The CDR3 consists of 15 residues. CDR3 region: CASSSGLAGAYEQYF. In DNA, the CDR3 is TGTGCCAGCAGCTCGGGACTAGCGGGAGCCTACGAGCAGTACTTC.

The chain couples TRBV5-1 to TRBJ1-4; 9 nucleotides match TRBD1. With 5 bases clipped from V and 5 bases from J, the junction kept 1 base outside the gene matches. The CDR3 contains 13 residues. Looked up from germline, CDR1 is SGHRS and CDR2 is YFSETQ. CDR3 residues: CASRTGGNEKLFF. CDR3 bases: TGCGCCAGCAGGACAGGGGGGAATGAAAAACTGTTTTTT.

This chain's CDR3 is CASSQPDLSYNEQFF. The CDR3 nucleotides read TGCGCCAGCAGCCAACCGGACTTATCCTACAATGAGCAGTTCTTC. This chain connects TRBV4-1 to TRBJ2-1; D is possibly TRBD2 (5 bases). V was cut by 2 bases and J by 1 base, with 9 bases left in between. The CDR3 sequence is 15 residues long. Germline CDR1 MGHRA, CDR2 YSYEKL.